This is a list of T cell receptor beta chains from one sample in a study of cytotoxic CD8 clonotypes in ibrutinib-treated CLL. The protocol was immunoSEQ multiplex PCR, while the TCRdb copy is restricted to in-frame clones and leaves out a portion. This sample has some 98,000 clones; 78% occur once, and the top ten carry 32%. This sample comprised PBMCs, obtained after 12 months of ibrutinib treatment. These receptors were collected from a human donor with chronic lymphocytic leukemia. The CDR3 runs from the conserved cysteine through the conserved F or W. The D gene is left open where the match is weak. Expanded clones are given a class, and other clones once, few, many or no size at all.

clone_size	v_call	d_call	j_call	cdr3_nt	cdr3_aa
.	TRBV14	TRBD1	TRBJ1-6	TGTGCCAGCAGCTCAGGGACAGGGGCCAATTCACCCCTCCACTTT	CASSSGTGANSPLHF
.	TRBV19	.	TRBJ2-4	TGTGCCAGTAGTTTCAGGGGAAACATTCAGTACTTC	CASSFRGNIQYF
few	TRBV7-2	TRBD1	TRBJ1-3	TGTGCCAGCAGCCGTCGACAGGGAGGATATGACACCATATATTTT	CASSRRQGGYDTIYF
.	TRBV15	.	TRBJ2-7	TGTGCCACCACCCGGGAGACAGCCTCCTACGAGCAGTACTTC	CATTRETASYEQYF
.	TRBV2	TRBD2	TRBJ2-5	TGTGCCAGCAGCAAAAGCGGGGGTCAAGAGACCCAGTACTTC	CASSKSGGQETQYF
.	TRBV19	TRBD1	TRBJ2-1	TGTGCCAGTAGTAGCCTAGGACAGGGTATTAATGAGCAGTTCTTC	CASSSLGQGINEQFF
.	TRBV5-6	TRBD1	TRBJ2-7	TGTGCCAGCAGCTTGGCTTTGGACAGGGGTAAGCAGTACTTC	CASSLALDRGKQYF
few	TRBV7-9	.	TRBJ1-1	TGTGCCAGCAGCAGGGGGGACACTGAAGCTTTCTTT	CASSRGDTEAFF
.	TRBV4-2	TRBD1	TRBJ2-3	TGTGCCAGCAGCTCGGACAGGGTACTAGATACGCAGTATTTT	CASSSDRVLDTQYF
few	TRBV7-6	TRBD1	TRBJ1-6	TGTGCCAGCAGCTTAGTCCCCCTTAATCAGGGGGGGAATTCACCCCTCCACTTT	CASSLVPLNQGGNSPLHF
.	TRBV9	TRBD1	TRBJ2-5	TGTGCCAGCAGCCCCCGACAGGGGCTCGGGGCCCAGTACTTC	CASSPRQGLGAQYF
few	TRBV5-1	.	TRBJ2-7	TGCGCCAGCAGCTTGATAGTTTCGGCGGGATACGAGCAGTACTTC	CASSLIVSAGYEQYF
.	TRBV7-3	.	TRBJ2-5	TGTGCCAGCAGCTGTTCCAGGGACATCCTTACGTACCAAGAGACCCAGTACTTC	CASSCSRDILTYQETQYF
.	TRBV25-1	TRBD1	TRBJ2-5	TGTGCCAGCAGTGAGACAGGGGTGATGGGGGAGACCCAGTACTTC	CASSETGVMGETQYF
.	TRBV19	.	TRBJ2-1	TGTGCCAGTAGTCCACAGGGCAATGAGCAGTTCTTC	CASSPQGNEQFF
.	TRBV7-9	.	TRBJ1-4	TGTGCCAGCAGCTTAGACGGTAATGAAAAACTGTTTTTT	CASSLDGNEKLFF
.	TRBV7-3	TRBD2	TRBJ2-1	TGTGCCAGCAGCTTAAAGGGGTGGACTAGCGGGAGCTCCTACAATGAGCAGTTCTTC	CASSLKGWTSGSSYNEQFF
few	TRBV11-2	TRBD2	TRBJ2-7	TGTGCCAGCAGCCATGGACTAGCCGAGCAGTACTTC	CASSHGLAEQYF
.	TRBV6-6	.	TRBJ1-2	TGTGCCAGCAGTCTCCAGACAGTGAACTATGGCTACACCTTC	CASSLQTVNYGYTF
.	TRBV6-5	TRBD1	TRBJ2-6	TGTGCCAGCAGCGCAGGGGGTGGGGCCAACGTCCTGACTTTC	CASSAGGGANVLTF
.	TRBV7-3	.	TRBJ2-1	TGTGCCAGCAGCTTGGGCCTTTACAATGAGCAGTTCTTC	CASSLGLYNEQFF
.	TRBV7-6	TRBD2	TRBJ2-5	TGTGCCAGCAGCCCTAGCGGCCTAGCTAAGACCCAGTACTTC	CASSPSGLAKTQYF
.	TRBV2	.	TRBJ1-2	TGTGCCAGCAGAAGGGACACGGGAGCTAACTATGGCTACACCTTC	CASRRDTGANYGYTF
.	TRBV7-9	TRBD1	TRBJ1-4	TGTGCCAGCACCACAAGAGGGGGCAATGAAAAACTGTTTTTT	CASTTRGGNEKLFF
.	TRBV28	TRBD1	TRBJ2-5	TGTGCCAGCAGACTACAGGGGGCCCAAACAGAGACCCAGTACTTC	CASRLQGAQTETQYF
.	TRBV5-1	.	TRBJ2-1	TGCGCCAGCAGCTTGGTTCCCCAAGGGGAGCAGTTCTTC	CASSLVPQGEQFF
.	TRBV7-2	TRBD1	TRBJ1-6	TGTGCCAGCACCTCGGACAGGTTTAATAATTCACCCCTCCACTTT	CASTSDRFNNSPLHF
.	TRBV29-1	TRBD2	TRBJ2-5	TGCAGCGTCTCTAGCGGGGGAGGGGAGACCCAGTACTTC	CSVSSGGGETQYF
once	TRBV6-1	.	TRBJ1-5	TGTGCCAGCAGTACCCGGGAGAGCAATCAGCCCCAGCATTTT	CASSTRESNQPQHF
.	TRBV27	TRBD2	TRBJ2-7	TGTGCCAGCAGTTTACTCCAGACTAGCGGGACCTACGAGCAGTACTTC	CASSLLQTSGTYEQYF
.	TRBV4-1	TRBD1	TRBJ2-7	TGCGCCAGCAGCCAAGGACAGGGAGTTGCCTACGAGCAGTACTTC	CASSQGQGVAYEQYF
.	TRBV25-1	.	TRBJ1-2	TGTGCCAGCAGTTCCCAGGTGGGAGGGGACTATGGCTACACCTTC	CASSSQVGGDYGYTF
.	TRBV6-5	.	TRBJ1-2	TGTGCCAGCAGACAAACAGGGCTTCCCTATGGCTACACCTTC	CASRQTGLPYGYTF
few	TRBV7-2	.	TRBJ1-5	TGTGCCAGCAGCTTAGAGGTGGCACAGCCCCAGCATTTT	CASSLEVAQPQHF
.	TRBV28	.	TRBJ1-6	TGTGCCAGCAGTTTCCTGACAGTCCTCTCCTATAATTCACCCCTCCACTTT	CASSFLTVLSYNSPLHF
.	TRBV7-3	TRBD2	TRBJ2-6	TGTGCCAGCAGCCGGGGGGACCCTGGGGCCAACGTCCTGACTTTC	CASSRGDPGANVLTF
.	TRBV5-8	.	TRBJ2-5	TGTGCCAGCAGCTTGGGGGGCCAGGGGACCCAGTACTTC	CASSLGGQGTQYF
.	TRBV6-4	.	TRBJ2-3	TGTGCCAGCAGTGGCGCCGGAGATACGCAGTATTTT	CASSGAGDTQYF
.	TRBV9	TRBD2	TRBJ2-5	TGTGCCAGCAGCTCCATGGGACTAGACAAAGAGACCCAGTACTTC	CASSSMGLDKETQYF
.	TRBV29-1	TRBD1	TRBJ1-2	TGCAGCGTTCAGGGGGGGGAGGATGGCTACACCTTC	CSVQGGEDGYTF
.	TRBV10-3	TRBD1	TRBJ2-3	TGTGCCATCAGTGAAGGTACGGACAGGAACACAGATACGCAGTATTTT	CAISEGTDRNTDTQYF
.	TRBV6-1	TRBD1	TRBJ1-2	TGTGCCAGCAGTGAAGCGGTTGAGGGGGCGAGCTATGGCTACACCTTC	CASSEAVEGASYGYTF
few	TRBV19	.	TRBJ1-5	TGTGCCAGTAGTATAACGGGAGGGGGAAATCAGCCCCAGCATTTT	CASSITGGGNQPQHF
.	TRBV12-5	TRBD1	TRBJ1-2	TGTGCTAGTGGTCCCCCCGACAGGGTGACCACCTTC	CASGPPDRVTTF
.	TRBV7-3	.	TRBJ1-2	TGTGCCAGCAGCACCTCGACAGGTTATGGCTACACCTTC	CASSTSTGYGYTF
.	TRBV19	.	TRBJ1-1	TGTGCCACTGCAACCTCTGGGGACACTGAAGCTTTCTTT	CATATSGDTEAFF